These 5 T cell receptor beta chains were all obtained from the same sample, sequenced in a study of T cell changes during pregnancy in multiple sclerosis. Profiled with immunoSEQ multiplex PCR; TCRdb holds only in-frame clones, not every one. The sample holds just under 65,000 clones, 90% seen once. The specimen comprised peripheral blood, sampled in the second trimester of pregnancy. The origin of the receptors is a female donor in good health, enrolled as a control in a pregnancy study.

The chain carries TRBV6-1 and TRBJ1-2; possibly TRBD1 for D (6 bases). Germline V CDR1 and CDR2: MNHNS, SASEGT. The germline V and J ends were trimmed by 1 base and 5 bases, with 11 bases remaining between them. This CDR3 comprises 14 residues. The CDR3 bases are TGTGCCAGCAGTGAAGGACAGGAACATTATGGCTACACCTTC. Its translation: CASSEGQEHYGYTF.

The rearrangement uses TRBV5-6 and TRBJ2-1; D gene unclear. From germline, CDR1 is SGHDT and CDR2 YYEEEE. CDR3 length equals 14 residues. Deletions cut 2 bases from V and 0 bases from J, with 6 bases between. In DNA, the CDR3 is TGTGCCAGCAGCTTTTCCGGCTCCTACAATGAGCAGTTCTTC. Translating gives CASSFSGSYNEQFF.

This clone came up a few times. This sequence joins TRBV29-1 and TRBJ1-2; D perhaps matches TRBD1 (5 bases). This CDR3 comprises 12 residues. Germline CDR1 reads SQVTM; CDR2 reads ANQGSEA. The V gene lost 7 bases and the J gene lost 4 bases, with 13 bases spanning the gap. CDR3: CSAGGSFYGYTF. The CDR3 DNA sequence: TGCAGCGCGGGGGGGAGCTTCTATGGCTACACCTTC.

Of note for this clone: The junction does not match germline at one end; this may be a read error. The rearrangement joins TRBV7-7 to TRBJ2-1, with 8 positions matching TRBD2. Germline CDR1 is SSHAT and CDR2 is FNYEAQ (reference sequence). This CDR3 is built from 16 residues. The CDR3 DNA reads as TGTGCTAGCAGCTTAGGTGGCGGGGGGCCGGGGGATGAGCAGTTCTTC. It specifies CASSLGGGGPGDEQFF.

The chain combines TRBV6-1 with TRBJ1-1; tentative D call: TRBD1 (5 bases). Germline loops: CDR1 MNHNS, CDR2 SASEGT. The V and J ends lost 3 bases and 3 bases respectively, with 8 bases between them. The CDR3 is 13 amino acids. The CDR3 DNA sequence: TGTGCCAGCAGTGACAGGGTTTACACTGAAGCTTTCTTT. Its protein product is CASSDRVYTEAFF.